These 16 T cell receptor beta chains share one sample of origin, sequenced in a study of blood T cells in healthy people across ages (dated by TCRdb to about 2015). Library preparation employed 5' RACE. These reads were obtained on an Illumina HiSeq 2500. A second roughly 6 to 11 cycle PCR used a sample-barcoded 5' primer and a J-beta primer mix. Using fastp trimming at Q25 and MiXCR clonotype assembly, TCRdb reanalyzed the public sequencing data and kept in-frame beta chains. Every CDR3 protein is listed once, alongside the most common genes and DNA of its rows. Within this sample are 1.5 million to 2 million distinct CDR3 sequences, with about 50% of them counted one time only. The ten largest clones add up to approximately 2% of the sample. Material for sequencing was blood. The receptors here all came from a woman aged 35 to 49 in good health.

The rearrangement uses TRBV6-2 or TRBV6-3 and TRBJ2-3; TRBD1 aligns across 7 bases. V was pared by 7 bases and J by 0 bases, with 10 bases of the junction left unmatched. The CDR3 covers 16 residues. CDR1 and CDR2 from the germline V gene are MNHEY and SVGEGT. In nucleotides, the CDR3 is TGTGCCAGCAATGGAGACAGGGCGTCCAGCACAGATACGCAGTATTTT. This sequence encodes CASNGDRASSTDTQYF.

The J gene is TRBJ2-4, the V gene TRBV24-1; D might be TRBD1 (5 bases). With the DNA end fitting TRBJ2-5 better, the J assignment may be wrong. Germline assignment: CDR1 KGHDR and CDR2 SFDVKD. This CDR3 has 15 amino acids. CDR3 DNA sequence: TGTGCCACCAGTGATCCTACAGGACACAAAGAGACCCAGTACTTC. This sequence encodes CATSDPTGHKETQYF.

The V and J genes are TRBV28 and TRBJ1-4; TRBD1 is a possible D gene (6 bases). Trimming cost V 7 bases and J 3 bases, with 12 bases left between them. CDR3 length: 14 residues. The V gene's germline CDR1 is MDHEN and CDR2 SYDVKM. The CDR3 DNA reads as TGTGCCAGCACCTCGGGGGGCGCTAATGAAAAACTGTTTTTT. Translation: CASTSGGANEKLFF.

The chain combines TRBV6-2 or TRBV6-3 with TRBJ2-3; D possibly corresponds to TRBD2 (5 bases). V lost 4 bases, J lost 4 bases, and 15 bases lay in between. The germline CDR1 and CDR2 sequences are MNHEY and SVGEGT. This CDR3 contains 15 residues. For the CDR3, the DNA is TGTGCCAGCAGTTCCGCGGACGGGGTCCCAGATACGCAGTATTTT. It specifies CASSSADGVPDTQYF.

V gene TRBV28 combines with J gene TRBJ2-3; D gene uncertain. Per the germline V gene, CDR1 is MDHEN and CDR2 is SYDVKM. The CDR3 contains 12 residues. The V end was cut by 8 bases, the J end by 4 bases, with 10 bases between. CDR3 amino acids: CASYRLPDTQYF. The CDR3 region has the DNA TGTGCCAGCTACCGGTTGCCAGATACGCAGTATTTT.

The chain recombines TRBV6-5 with TRBJ2-2, with 11 bases aligning to TRBD2. V was clipped by 5 bases and J by 4 bases; unmatched bases: 3. The CDR3 sequence is 15 residues long. Germline V gene data show CDR1 as MNHEY and CDR2 as SVGAGI. The CDR3 loop is CASSRLAGRTGELFF. Here the CDR3 DNA reads TGTGCCAGCAGTCGACTAGCGGGGCGCACCGGGGAGCTGTTTTTT.

This chain uses TRBV4-2 with TRBJ2-2; weak D call: TRBD2 (7 bases). V shed 1 base and J shed 8 bases, with 20 bases lying between them. This CDR3 is 17 amino acids long. Germline lookup yields CDR1 LGHNA and CDR2 YNFKEQ. The CDR3 reads CASSQVTRGARAGELFF. CDR3 coding DNA: TGTGCCAGCAGCCAAGTTACTCGGGGGGCCAGAGCAGGGGAGCTGTTTTTT.

This chain connects TRBV5-1 to TRBJ2-3; D uncertain. V lost 0 bases and J lost 2, with 13 bases in between. Germline V gene sequence: CDR1 SGHRS, CDR2 YFSETQ. The CDR3 covers 16 residues. CDR3 bases: TGCGCCAGCAGCTTGGCTTCGGGTTTCTACACAGATACGCAGTATTTT. Translating it yields CASSLASGFYTDTQYF.

This clonotype was picked up a small number of times. The CDR3: CASSLIGEQETQYF. The DNA for the CDR3 is TGTGCCAGCAGTTTAATTGGGGAACAAGAGACCCAGTACTTC. The chain uses TRBV28 and TRBJ2-5; D unclear. In germline, CDR1 is MDHEN, CDR2 SYDVKM. This CDR3 has 14 amino acids. V was shortened by 2 bases and J by 2 bases, with 9 bases between the two germline ends.

The chain recombines TRBV20-1 with TRBJ2-7; maybe TRBD2 (6 bases). The germline V gene has CDR1 DFQATT and CDR2 SNEGSKA (reference sequence). V lost 3 bases and J 4 bases, leaving 13 bases between the germline ends. This CDR3 has 13 amino acids. CDR3 DNA: TGCAGTGCTAGGGGGGGTCCGGAATACGAGCAGTACTTC. This gives the protein CSARGGPEYEQYF.

The chain carries TRBV7-2 and TRBJ2-4; a possible D gene is TRBD2 (5 bases). The CDR3 spans 16 residues. Germline V gives CDR1 SGHTA, CDR2 FQGNSA. Trimming removed 2 bases at V and 8 bases at J, with 19 bases between. CDR3: CASSLTIPVAGDIQYF. The DNA of the CDR3 is TGTGCCAGCAGCTTAACTATACCTGTCGCCGGGGACATTCAGTACTTC. The full variable domain, completed using reference TRBV7-2 and TRBJ2-4, is GAGVSQSPSNKVTEKGKDVELRCDPISGHTALYWYRQSLGQGLEFLIYFQGNSAPDKSGLPSDRFSAERTGGSVSTLTIQRTQQEDSAVYLCASSLTIPVAGDIQYFGAGTRLSVL.

The V and J genes are TRBV20-1 and TRBJ1-5; the match to TRBD1 covers 7 bases. Germline V gene lookup returns CDR1 DFQATT and CDR2 SNEGSKA (reference sequence). This CDR3 region has 14 residues. V gave up 6 bases and J gave up 3 bases; unmatched junction bases: 8. The CDR3 DNA sequence: TGCAGTGCAATCCGGGACAGCAACAATCAGCCCCAGCATTTT. This codes for CSAIRDSNNQPQHF.

The V and J genes are TRBV3-1 and TRBJ2-7; 10 bases agree with TRBD1. Germline V CDR1 and CDR2: LGHDT, YNNKEL (reference sequence). This CDR3 has 14 residues. Trimming removed 7 bases from V and 5 bases from J; junction bases left unmatched: 8. In DNA, the CDR3 is TGTGCCAGCACCGCGGGACAGGGGAGGAACGAGCAGTACTTC. Amino acids: CASTAGQGRNEQYF.

The chain employs TRBV12-3 or TRBV12-4 and TRBJ2-5; D might be TRBD1 (5 bases). V was trimmed by 3 bases and J by 4 bases, leaving 15 bases between them. This CDR3 spans 15 amino acids. The CDR3 is CASSFLQGSRETQYF. As DNA, the CDR3 is TGTGCCAGCAGTTTTTTGCAGGGATCGAGAGAGACCCAGTACTTC.

This clonotype occurred a few times. V gene TRBV27 combines with J gene TRBJ2-5; 13 bases are shared with TRBD2. Germline V gene lookup returns CDR1 MNHEY and CDR2 SMNVEV (reference sequence). J lost 1 base, V lost 6 bases, and 11 bases had no gene match. This CDR3 has 18 amino acids. This chain's CDR3 is CASSLGTSGARVQETQYF. The CDR3 coding sequence is TGTGCCAGCAGCCTCGGGACTAGCGGGGCGAGAGTCCAAGAGACCCAGTACTTC.

This clonotype was picked up a small number of times. The V call is TRBV5-4, the J call TRBJ2-5; D is undetermined. Trimming removed 2 bases from V and 2 bases from J, with 10 bases in between. The CDR3 is 14 amino acids. Germline V gene sequence: CDR1 SGHNT, CDR2 YYREEE (reference sequence). The CDR3 region is CASSFRSEQETQYF. As DNA, the CDR3 is TGTGCCAGCAGCTTTCGGAGCGAACAAGAGACCCAGTACTTC.